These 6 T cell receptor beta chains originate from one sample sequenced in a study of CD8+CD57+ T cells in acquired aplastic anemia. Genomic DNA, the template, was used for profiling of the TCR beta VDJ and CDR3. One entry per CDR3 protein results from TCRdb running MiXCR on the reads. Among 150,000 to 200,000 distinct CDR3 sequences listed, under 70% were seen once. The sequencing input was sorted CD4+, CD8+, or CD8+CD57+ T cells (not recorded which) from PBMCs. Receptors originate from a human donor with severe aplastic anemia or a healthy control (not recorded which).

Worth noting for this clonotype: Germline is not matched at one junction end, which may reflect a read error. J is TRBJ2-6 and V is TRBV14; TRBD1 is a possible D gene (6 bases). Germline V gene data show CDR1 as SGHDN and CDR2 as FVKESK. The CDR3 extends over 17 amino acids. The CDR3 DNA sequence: TGTGCCAGCAGCCAAGAAGGTACAGGGCCCGGGGCCAGCGTCCTGACTTTC. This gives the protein CASSQEGTGPGASVLTF.

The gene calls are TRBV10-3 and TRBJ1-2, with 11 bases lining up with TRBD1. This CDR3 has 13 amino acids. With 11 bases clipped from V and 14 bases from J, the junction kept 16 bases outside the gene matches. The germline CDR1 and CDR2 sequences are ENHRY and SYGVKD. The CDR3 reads CASSEGQGAWVTF. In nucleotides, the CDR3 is TGTGCCTCCTCTGAAGGACAGGGGGCTTGGGTGACCTTC.

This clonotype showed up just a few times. The CDR3 DNA reads TGCAGTGTCGTACTGGGCGGTAACACTGAAGCTTTCTTT. Residues: CSVVLGGNTEAFF. This chain uses TRBV20-1 with TRBJ1-1; the D is unclear. The CDR3 has 13 residues. Germline values: CDR1 DFQATT, CDR2 SNEGSKA (reference sequence). Trimming removed 7 bases from V and 2 bases from J, with 14 bases in between.

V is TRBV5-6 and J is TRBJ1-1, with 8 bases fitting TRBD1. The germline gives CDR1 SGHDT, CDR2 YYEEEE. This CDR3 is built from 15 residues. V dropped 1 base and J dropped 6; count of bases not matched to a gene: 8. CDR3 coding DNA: TGTGCCAGCAGCTTGACAGGGACAGGTGAGTCTGAAGCTTTCTTT. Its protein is CASSLTGTGESEAFF.

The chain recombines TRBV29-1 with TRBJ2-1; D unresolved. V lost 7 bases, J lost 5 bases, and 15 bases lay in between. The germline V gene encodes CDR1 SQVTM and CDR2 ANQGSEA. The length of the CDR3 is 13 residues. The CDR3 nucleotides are TGCAGCGCCTCGACTCCGACGCACAATGAGCAGTTCTTC. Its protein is CSASTPTHNEQFF.

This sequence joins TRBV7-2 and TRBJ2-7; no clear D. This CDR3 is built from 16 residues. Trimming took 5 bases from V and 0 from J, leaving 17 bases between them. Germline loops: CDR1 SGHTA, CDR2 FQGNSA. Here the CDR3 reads CASSLRGGLTSYEQYF. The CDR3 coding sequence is TGTGCCAGCAGCCTCAGAGGTGGCCTTACCTCCTACGAGCAGTACTTC.